The clone carrying this TCR beta chain came up a few times. Its antigen remains unknown. This entry comes from a study of T-cell memory formation after mild COVID-19. Study-level findings and limits: Researchers found some responding clones in pre-infection memory, a sign that cross-reactive memory joined. Contracting clones localized mainly to CM and EM when CD4+ and mainly to EMRA when CD8+. Day 37-peaking second-wave clones had unconfirmed SARS-CoV-2 specificity.

TCRdb redid the calling of the 5' RACE reads with MiXCR, one entry per CDR3 protein. The repertoire holds roughly 600,000 distinct CDR3 sequences, with roughly 18% as singletons. The receptor comes from an adult woman who had mild COVID-19 (a few samples of this study predate the infection). Cell type and time point are not known. Sequenced material: PBMCs or a T cell subset sorted from them (not recorded which).

The CDR3 region has the DNA TGCGCCAGCAGCTTCGGACGCTCCCAGTCCACAGATACGCAGTATTTT. Amino acids: CASSFGRSQSTDTQYF. V is TRBV4-3 and J is TRBJ2-3; no clear D gene. V gave up 5 bases and J gave up 2 bases, with 17 bases separating them. The CDR3 totals 16 residues. CDR1 LGHNA and CDR2 YSLEER come from the germline V gene.